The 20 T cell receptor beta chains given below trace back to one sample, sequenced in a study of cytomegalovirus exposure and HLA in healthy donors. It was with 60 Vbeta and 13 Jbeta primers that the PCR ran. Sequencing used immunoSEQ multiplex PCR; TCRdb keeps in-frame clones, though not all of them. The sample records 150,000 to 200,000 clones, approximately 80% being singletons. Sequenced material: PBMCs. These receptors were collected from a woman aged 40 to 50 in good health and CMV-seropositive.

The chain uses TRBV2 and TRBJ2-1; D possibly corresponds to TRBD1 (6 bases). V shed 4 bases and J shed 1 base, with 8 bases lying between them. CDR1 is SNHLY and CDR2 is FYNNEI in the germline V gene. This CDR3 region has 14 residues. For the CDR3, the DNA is TGTGCCAGCAGTGCCGGACAGTCCTACAATGAGCAGTTCTTC. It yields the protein CASSAGQSYNEQFF. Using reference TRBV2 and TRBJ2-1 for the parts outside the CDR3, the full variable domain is EPEVTQTPSHQVTQMGQEVILRCVPISNHLYFYWYRQILGQKVEFLVSFYNNEISEKSEIFDDQFSVERPDGSNFTLKIRSTKLEDSAMYFCASSAGQSYNEQFFGPGTRLTVL.

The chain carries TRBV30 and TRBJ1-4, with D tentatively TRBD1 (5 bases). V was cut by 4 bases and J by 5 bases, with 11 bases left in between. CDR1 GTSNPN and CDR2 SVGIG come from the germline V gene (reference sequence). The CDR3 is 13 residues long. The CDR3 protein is CAWNSQGNEKLFF. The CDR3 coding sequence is TGTGCCTGGAATAGCCAGGGAAATGAAAAACTGTTTTTT.

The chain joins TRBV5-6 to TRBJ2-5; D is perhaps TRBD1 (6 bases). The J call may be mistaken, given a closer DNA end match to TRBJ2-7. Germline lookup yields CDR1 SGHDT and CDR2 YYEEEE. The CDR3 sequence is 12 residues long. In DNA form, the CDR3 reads TGTGCCAGCAGGGGGGACAACTACGAGCAGTACTTC. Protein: CASRGDNYEQYF.

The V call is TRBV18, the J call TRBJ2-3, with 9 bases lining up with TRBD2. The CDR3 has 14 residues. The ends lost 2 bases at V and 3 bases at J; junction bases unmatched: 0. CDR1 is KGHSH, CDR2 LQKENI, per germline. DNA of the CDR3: TGTGCCAGCTCACCAGCGGGGGGGACAGATACGCAGTATTTT. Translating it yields CASSPAGGTDTQYF.

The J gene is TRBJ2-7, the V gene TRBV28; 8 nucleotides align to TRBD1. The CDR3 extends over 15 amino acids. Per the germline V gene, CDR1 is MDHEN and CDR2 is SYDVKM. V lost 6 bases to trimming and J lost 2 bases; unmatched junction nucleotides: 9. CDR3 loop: CASRLTGGNPYEQYF. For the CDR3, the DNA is TGTGCCAGCAGACTCACAGGGGGAAACCCCTACGAGCAGTACTTC.

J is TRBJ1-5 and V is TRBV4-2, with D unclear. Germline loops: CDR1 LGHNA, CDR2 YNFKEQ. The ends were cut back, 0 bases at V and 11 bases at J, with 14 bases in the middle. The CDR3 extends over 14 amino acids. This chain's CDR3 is CASSQDIGVRSQHF. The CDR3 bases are TGTGCCAGCAGCCAAGATATCGGGGTCAGGTCCCAGCATTTT.

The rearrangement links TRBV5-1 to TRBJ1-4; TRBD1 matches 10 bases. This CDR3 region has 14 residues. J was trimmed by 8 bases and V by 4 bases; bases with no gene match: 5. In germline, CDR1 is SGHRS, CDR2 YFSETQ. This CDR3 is CASSIGQGGEKLFF. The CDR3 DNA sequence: TGCGCCAGCAGCATCGGACAGGGGGGGGAAAAACTGTTTTTT.

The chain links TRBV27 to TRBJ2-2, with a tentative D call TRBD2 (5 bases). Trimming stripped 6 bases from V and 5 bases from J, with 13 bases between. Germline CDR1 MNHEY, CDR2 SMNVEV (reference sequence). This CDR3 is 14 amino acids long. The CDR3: CASSPFSETGELFF. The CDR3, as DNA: TGTGCCAGCAGCCCTTTTAGCGAGACCGGGGAGCTGTTTTTT.

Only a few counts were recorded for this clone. The CDR3 reads CASSLTGSGSSRVNEQFF. The CDR3 DNA follows: TGTGCCAGCAGCTTAACGGGTTCAGGGTCTTCTCGGGTCAATGAGCAGTTCTTC. J is TRBJ2-1 and V is TRBV5-6; TRBD1 is a possible D gene (5 bases). Deletions cut 2 bases from V and 6 bases from J, with 24 bases between. The CDR3 totals 18 residues. Germline values: CDR1 SGHDT, CDR2 YYEEEE.

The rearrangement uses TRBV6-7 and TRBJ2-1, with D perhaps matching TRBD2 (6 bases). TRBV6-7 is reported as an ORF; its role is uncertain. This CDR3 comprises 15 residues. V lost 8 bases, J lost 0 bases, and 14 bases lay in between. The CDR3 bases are TGTGCCAGCCCTTCCATCGGGAGCTCCTACAATGAGCAGTTCTTC. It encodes CASPSIGSSYNEQFF.

The CDR3 nucleotides are TGTGCCAGCAGTGAAGGGGGGGGACCTACCGGGGAGCTGTTTTTT. This gives the protein CASSEGGGPTGELFF. The chain joins TRBV6-1 to TRBJ2-2, with 7 bases identical to TRBD2. The ends lost 1 base at V and 5 bases at J; junction bases unmatched: 4. The germline CDR1 and CDR2 sequences are MNHNS and SASEGT. This CDR3 region has 15 residues.

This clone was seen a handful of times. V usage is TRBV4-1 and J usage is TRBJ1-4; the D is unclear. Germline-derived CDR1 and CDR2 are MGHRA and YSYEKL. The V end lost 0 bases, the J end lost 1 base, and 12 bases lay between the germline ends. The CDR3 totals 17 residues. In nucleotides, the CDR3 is TGCGCCAGCAGCCAAGAAGTGACAAAAGTAACTAATGAAAAACTGTTTTTT. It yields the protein CASSQEVTKVTNEKLFF.

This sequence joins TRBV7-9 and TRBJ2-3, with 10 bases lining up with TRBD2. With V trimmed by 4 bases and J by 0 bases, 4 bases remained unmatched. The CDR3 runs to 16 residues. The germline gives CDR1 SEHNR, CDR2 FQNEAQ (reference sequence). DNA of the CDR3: TGTGCCAGCAGCTCACAACTAGCGGGGAGCACAGATACGCAGTATTTT. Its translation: CASSSQLAGSTDTQYF.

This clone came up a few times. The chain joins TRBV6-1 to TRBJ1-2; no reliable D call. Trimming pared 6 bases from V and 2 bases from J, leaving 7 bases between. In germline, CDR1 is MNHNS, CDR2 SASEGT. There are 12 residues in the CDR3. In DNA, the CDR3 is TGTGCCAGCAGACGGTCGAACTATGGCTACACCTTC. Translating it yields CASRRSNYGYTF.

The CDR3, as DNA: TGTGCCAGCAGCGCCCGAGTTAGGACAGGGGTAGATACGCAGTATTTT. The encoded protein is CASSARVRTGVDTQYF. This chain joins TRBV11-3 and TRBJ2-3; 9 positions agree with TRBD1. Germline CDR1 is SGHNT and CDR2 is YENEEA. CDR3 length equals 16 residues. The V segment lost 5 bases and the J segment 5 bases; nucleotides outside the gene matches: 11.

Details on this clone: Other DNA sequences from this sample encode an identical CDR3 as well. DNA of the CDR3: TGTGCCGCCACGGGGCAGGGAGGCACCGGGGAGCTGTTTTTT. It translates to CAATGQGGTGELFF. The chain uses TRBV5-6 and TRBJ2-2; D perhaps matches TRBD2 (6 bases). Trimming removed 10 bases at V and 4 bases at J, with 17 bases between. The CDR3 is 14 amino acids. From germline, CDR1 is SGHDT and CDR2 YYEEEE.

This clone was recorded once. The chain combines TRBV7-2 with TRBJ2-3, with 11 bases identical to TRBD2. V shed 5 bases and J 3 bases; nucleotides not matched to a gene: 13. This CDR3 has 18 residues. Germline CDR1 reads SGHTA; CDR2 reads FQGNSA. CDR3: CASSPVPTSGSVTDTQYF. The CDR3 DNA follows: TGTGCCAGCAGCCCCGTCCCTACTAGCGGGAGTGTGACAGATACGCAGTATTTT.

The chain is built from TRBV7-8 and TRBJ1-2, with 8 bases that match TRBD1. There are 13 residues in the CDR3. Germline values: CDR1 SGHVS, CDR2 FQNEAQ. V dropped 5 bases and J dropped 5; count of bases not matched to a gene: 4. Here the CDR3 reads CASSTTGGYGYTF. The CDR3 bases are TGTGCCAGCAGCACTACAGGGGGTTATGGCTACACCTTC.

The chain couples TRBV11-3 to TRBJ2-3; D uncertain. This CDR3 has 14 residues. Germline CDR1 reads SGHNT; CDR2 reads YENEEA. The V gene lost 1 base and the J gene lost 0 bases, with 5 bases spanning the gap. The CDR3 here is CASSLAFSTDTQYF. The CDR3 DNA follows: TGTGCCAGCAGCTTAGCGTTTAGCACAGATACGCAGTATTTT.

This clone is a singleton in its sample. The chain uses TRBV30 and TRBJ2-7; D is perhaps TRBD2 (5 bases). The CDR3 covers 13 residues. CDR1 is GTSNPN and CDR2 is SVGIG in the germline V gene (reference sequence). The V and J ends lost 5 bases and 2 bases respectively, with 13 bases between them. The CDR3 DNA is TGTGCCTGGTCGCCGGGAACAACCTACGAGCAGTACTTC. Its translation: CAWSPGTTYEQYF.